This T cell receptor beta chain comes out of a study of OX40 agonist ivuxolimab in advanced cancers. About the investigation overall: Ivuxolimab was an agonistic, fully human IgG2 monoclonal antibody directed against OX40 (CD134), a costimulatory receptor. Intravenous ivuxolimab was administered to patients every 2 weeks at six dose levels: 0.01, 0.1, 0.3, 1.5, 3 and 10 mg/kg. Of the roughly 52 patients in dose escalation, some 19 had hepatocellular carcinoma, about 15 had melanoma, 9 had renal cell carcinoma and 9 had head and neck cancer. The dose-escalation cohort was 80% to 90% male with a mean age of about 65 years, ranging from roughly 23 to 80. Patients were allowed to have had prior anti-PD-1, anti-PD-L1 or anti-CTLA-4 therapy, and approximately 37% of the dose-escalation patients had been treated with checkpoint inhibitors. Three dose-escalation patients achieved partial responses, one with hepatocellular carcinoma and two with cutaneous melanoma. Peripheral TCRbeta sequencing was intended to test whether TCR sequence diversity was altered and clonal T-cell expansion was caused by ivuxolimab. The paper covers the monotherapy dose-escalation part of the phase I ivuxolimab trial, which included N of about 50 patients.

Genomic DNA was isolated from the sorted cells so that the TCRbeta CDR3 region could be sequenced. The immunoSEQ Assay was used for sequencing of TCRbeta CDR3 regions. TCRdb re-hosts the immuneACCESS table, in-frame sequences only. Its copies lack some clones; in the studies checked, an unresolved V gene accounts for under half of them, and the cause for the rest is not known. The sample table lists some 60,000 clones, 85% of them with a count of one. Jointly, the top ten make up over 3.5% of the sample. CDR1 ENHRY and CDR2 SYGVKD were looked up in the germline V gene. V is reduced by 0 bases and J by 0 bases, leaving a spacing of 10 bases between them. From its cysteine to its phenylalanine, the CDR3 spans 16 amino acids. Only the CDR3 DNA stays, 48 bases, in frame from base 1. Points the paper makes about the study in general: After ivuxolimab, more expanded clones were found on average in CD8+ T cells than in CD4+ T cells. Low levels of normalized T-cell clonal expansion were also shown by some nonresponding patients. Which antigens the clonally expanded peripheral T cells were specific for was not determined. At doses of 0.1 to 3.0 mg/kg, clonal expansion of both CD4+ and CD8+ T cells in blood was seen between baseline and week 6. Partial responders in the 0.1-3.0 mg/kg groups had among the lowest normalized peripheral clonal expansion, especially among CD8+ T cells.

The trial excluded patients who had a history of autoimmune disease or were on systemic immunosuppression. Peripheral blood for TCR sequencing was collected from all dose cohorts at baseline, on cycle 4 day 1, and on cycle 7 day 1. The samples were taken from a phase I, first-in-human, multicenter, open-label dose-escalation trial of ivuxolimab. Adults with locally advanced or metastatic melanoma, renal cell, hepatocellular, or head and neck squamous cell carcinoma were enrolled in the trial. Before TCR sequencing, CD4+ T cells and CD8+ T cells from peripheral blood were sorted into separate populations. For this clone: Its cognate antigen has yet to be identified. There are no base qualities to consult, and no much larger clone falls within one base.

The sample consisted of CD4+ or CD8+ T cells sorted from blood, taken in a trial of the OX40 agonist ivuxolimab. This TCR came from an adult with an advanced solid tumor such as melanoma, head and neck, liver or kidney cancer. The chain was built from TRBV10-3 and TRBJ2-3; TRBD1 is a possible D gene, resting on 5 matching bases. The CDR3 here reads CAISESTDTSTDTQYF. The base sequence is TGTGCCATCAGTGAGTCGACAGACACTAGCACAGATACGCAGTATTTT.